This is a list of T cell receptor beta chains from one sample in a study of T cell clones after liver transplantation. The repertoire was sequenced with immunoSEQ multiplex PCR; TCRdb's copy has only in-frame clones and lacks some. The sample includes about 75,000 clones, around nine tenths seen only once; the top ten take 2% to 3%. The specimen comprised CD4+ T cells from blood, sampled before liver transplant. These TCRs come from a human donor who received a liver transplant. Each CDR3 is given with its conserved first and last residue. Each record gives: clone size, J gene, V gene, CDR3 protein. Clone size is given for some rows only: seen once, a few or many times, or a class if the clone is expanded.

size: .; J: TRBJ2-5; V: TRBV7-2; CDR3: CASSLGRGGETQYF
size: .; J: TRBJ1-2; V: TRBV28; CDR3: CASSFGGNYGYTF
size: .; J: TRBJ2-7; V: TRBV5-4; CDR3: CASSLGYEQYF
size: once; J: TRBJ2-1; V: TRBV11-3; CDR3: CASSFGGRDNEQFF
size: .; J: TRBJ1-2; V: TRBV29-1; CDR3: CSVEHQGPGYTF
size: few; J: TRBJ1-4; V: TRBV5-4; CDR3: CASSNSVLENLFF
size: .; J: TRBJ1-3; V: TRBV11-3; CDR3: CASSLARGRPSGNTIYF
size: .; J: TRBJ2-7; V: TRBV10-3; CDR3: CAITGVQGGEQYF
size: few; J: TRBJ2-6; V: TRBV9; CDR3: CASSPHFPGPQSAGANVLTF
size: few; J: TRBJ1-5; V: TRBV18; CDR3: CASSPDRQQPQHF
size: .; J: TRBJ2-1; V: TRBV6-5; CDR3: CASSYRGTPFF
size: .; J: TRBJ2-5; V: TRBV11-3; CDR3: CASSPGTGLETQYF
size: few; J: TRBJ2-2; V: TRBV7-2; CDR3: CASSLKGAAGELFF
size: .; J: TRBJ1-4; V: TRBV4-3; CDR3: CASSQASGGGRSNEKLFF
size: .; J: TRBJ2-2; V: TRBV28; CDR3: CASSLQSGELFF
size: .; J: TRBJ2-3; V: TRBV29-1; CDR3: CSVGKVTPFSSTDTQYF
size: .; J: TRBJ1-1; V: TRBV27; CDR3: CASSLRGFPEAFF
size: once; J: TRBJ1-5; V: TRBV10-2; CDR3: CASSESGDYQPQHF
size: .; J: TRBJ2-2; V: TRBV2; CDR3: CASMGGGMTGELFF
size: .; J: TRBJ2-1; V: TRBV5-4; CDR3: CASSFSILAGNEQFF
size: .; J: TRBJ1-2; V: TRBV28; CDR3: CASSYLQGRYGYTF
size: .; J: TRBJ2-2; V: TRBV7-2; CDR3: CASSFLETGELFF
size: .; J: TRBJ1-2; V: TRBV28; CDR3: CASSSYDKNYGYTF
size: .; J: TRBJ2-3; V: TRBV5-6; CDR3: CASSWRDRPDGTDTQYF
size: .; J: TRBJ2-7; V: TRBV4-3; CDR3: CASSQDRTAFTYEQYF
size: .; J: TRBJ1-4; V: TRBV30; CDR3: CAWSVLGFSEKLFF
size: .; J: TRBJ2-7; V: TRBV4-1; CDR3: CASSQDRMEYEQYF
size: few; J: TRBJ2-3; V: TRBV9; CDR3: CASSPPRGVGTDTQYF
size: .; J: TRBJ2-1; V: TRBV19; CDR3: CASSTGAGSSYNEQFF
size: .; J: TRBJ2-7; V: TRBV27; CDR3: CASSSGLAGLVEQYF
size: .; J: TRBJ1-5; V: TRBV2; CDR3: CASSEAPLSQHF